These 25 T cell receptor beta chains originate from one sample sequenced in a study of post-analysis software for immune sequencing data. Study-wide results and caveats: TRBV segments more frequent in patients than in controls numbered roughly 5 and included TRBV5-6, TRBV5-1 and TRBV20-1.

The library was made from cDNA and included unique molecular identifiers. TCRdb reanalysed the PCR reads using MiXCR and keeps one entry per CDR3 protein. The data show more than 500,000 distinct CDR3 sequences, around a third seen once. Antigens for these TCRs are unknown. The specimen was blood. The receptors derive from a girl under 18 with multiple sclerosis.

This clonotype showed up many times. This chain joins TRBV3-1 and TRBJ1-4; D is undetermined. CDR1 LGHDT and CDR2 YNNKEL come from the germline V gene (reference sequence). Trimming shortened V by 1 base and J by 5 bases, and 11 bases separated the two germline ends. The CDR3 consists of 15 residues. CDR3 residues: CASSQVARRNEKLFF. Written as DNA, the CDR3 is TGTGCCAGCAGCCAAGTTGCCCGGAGAAATGAAAAACTGTTTTTT.

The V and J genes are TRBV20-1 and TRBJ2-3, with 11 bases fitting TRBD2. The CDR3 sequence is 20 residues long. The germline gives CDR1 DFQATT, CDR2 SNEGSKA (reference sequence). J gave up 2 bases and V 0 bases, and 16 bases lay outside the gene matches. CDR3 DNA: TGCAGTGCTAGAGACGTGCCGGGACTAGCGGTACGCGAGCACACAGATACGCAGTATTTT. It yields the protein CSARDVPGLAVREHTDTQYF.

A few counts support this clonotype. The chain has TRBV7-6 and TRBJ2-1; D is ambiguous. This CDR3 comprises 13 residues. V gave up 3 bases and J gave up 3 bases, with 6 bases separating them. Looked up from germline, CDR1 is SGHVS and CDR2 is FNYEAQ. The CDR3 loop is CASSFQGYNEQFF. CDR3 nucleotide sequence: TGTGCCAGCAGCTTCCAAGGCTACAATGAGCAGTTCTTC.

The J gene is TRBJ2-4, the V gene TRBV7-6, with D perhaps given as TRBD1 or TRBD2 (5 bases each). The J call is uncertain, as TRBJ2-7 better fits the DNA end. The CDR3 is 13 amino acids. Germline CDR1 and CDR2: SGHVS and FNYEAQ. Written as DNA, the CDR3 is TGTGCCAGCAGCAAGGGGCCGGGATACGAGCAGTACTTC. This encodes CASSKGPGYEQYF.

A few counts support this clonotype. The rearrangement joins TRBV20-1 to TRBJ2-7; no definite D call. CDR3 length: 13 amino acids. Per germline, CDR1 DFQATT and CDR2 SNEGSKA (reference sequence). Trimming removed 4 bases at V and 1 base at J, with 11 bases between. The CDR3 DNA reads TGCAGTGCTAAGGCTCAGTTATCCTACGAGCAGTACTTC. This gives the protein CSAKAQLSYEQYF.

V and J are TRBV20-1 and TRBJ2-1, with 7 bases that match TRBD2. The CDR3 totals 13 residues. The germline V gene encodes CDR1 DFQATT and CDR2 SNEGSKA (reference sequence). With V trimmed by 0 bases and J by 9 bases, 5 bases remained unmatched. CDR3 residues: CSAREGGMFEQFF. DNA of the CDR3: TGCAGTGCTAGAGAGGGAGGGATGTTTGAGCAGTTCTTC.

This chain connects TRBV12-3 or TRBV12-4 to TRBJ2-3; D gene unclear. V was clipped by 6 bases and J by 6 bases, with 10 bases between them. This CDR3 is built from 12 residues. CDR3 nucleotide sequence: TGTGCCAGCAGATTTAACCATGATACGCAGTATTTT. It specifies CASRFNHDTQYF.

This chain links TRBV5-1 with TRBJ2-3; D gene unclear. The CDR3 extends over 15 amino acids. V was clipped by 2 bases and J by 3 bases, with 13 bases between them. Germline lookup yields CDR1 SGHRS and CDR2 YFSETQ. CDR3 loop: CASSFREQRTDTQYF. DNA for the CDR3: TGCGCCAGCAGCTTCCGTGAACAGCGAACAGATACGCAGTATTTT.

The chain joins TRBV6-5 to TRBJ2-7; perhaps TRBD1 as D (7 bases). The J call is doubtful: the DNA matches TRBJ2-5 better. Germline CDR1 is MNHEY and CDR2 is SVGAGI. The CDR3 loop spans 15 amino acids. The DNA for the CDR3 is TGTGCAACCTACCCGACAGGGAGGTTACTAGAGACCCAGTACTTC. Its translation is CATYPTGRLLETQYF.

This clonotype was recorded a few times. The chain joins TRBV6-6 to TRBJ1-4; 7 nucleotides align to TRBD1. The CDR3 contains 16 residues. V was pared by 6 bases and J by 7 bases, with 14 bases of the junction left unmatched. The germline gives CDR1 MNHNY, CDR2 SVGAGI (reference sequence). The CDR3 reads CASRLSIQGKIEKLFF. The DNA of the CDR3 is TGTGCCAGCAGACTCTCCATACAGGGGAAGATTGAAAAACTGTTTTTT.

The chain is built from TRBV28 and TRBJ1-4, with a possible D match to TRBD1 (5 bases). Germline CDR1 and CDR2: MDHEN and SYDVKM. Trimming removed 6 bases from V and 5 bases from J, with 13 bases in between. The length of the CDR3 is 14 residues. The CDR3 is CASRVLKGNEKLFF. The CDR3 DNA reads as TGTGCCAGCAGGGTACTGAAGGGGAATGAAAAACTGTTTTTT.

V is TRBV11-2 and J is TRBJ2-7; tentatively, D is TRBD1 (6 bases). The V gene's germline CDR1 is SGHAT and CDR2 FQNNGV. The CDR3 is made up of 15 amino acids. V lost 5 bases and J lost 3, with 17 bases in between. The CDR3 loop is CASSPKQGWDYEQYF. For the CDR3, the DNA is TGTGCCAGCAGCCCAAAACAGGGTTGGGACTACGAGCAGTACTTC. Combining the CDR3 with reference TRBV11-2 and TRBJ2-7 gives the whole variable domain EAGVAQSPRYKIIEKRQSVAFWCNPISGHATLYWYQQILGQGPKLLIQFQNNGVVDDSQLPKDRFSAERLKGVDSTLKIQPAKLEDSAVYLCASSPKQGWDYEQYFGPGTRLTVT.

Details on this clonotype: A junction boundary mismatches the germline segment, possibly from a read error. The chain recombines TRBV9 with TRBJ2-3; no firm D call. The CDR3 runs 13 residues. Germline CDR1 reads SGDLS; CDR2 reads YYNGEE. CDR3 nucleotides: TGCGCCAGCAACGGGCTAGAGACAGATACGCAGTATTTT. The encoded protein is CASNGLETDTQYF.

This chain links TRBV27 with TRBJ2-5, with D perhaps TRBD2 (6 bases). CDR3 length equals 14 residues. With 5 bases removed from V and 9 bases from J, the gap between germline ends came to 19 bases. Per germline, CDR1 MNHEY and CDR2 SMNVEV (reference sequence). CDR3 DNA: TGTGCCAGCAGTCTCAGCGGGTGGGGGGAGGCCCAGTACTTC. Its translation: CASSLSGWGEAQYF.

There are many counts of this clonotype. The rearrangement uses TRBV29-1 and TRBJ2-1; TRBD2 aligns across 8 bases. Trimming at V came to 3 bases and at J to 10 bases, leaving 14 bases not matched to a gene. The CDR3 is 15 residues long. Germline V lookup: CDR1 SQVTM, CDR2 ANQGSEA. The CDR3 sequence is CSVDFVGGASQEQFF. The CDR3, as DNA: TGCAGCGTTGATTTTGTCGGGGGGGCGTCTCAGGAGCAGTTCTTC.

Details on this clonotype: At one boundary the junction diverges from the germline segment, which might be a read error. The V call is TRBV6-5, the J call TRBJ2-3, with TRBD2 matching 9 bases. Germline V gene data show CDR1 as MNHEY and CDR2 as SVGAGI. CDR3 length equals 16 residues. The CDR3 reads CASSYSAGGSTDTQYF. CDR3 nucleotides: TGTGCCAGTAGTTACTCGGCGGGGGGGAGCACAGATACGCAGTATTTT.

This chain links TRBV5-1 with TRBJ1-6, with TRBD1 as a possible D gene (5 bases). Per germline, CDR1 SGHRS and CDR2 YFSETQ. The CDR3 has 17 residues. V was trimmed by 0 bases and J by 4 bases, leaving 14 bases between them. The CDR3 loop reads CASSLDVTGEYNSPLHF. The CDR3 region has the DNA TGCGCCAGCAGCTTGGATGTAACAGGTGAATATAATTCACCCCTCCACTTT.

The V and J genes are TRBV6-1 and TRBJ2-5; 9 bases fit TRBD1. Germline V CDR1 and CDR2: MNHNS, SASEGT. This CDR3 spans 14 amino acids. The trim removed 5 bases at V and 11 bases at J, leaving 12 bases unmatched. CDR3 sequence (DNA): TGTGCCAGCAGTCCCACAGGGGGCCCGGGGGAGCAGTACTTC. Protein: CASSPTGGPGEQYF.

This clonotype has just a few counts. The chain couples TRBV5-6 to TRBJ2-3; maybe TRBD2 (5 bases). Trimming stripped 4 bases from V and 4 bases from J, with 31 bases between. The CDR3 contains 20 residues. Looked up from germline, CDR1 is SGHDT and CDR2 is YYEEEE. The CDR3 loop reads CASSPDPGSAYSGYADTQYF. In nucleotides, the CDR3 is TGTGCCAGCAGCCCAGATCCGGGAAGCGCCTATTCGGGATACGCAGATACGCAGTATTTT.

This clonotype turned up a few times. The CDR3 spells CASMRLAGGQGYNEQFF. Here the CDR3 DNA reads TGTGCCAGCATGAGACTAGCGGGGGGTCAAGGGTACAATGAGCAGTTCTTC. V and J are TRBV27 and TRBJ2-1, with 13 bases that match TRBD2. CDR1 and CDR2 (germline): MNHEY, SMNVEV (reference sequence). After removal of 7 bases from V and 4 bases from J, the junction contained 10 bases not matched to a gene. The CDR3 contains 17 residues.

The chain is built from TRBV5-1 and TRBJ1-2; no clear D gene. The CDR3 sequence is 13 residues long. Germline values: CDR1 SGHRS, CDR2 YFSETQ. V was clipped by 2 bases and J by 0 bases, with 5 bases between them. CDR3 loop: CASSFPSNYGYTF. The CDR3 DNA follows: TGCGCCAGCAGCTTTCCCTCTAACTATGGCTACACCTTC. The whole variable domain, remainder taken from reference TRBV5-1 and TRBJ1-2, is KAGVTQTPRYLIKTRGQQVTLSCSPISGHRSVSWYQQTPGQGLQFLFEYFSETQRNKGNFPGRFSGRQFSNSRSEMNVSTLELGDSALYLCASSFPSNYGYTFGSGTRLTVV.

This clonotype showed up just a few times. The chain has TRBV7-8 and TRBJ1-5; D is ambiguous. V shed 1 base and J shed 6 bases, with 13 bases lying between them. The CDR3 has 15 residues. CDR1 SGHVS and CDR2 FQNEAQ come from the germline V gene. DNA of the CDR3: TGTGCCAGCAGCTTAGAGACGGGTGTGGGTCAGCCCCAGCATTTT. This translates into CASSLETGVGQPQHF. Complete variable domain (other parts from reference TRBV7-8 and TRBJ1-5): GAGVSQSPRYKVAKRGQDVALRCDPISGHVSLFWYQQALGQGPEFLTYFQNEAQLDKSGLPSDRFFAERPEGSVSTLKIQRTQQEDSAVYLCASSLETGVGQPQHFGDGTRLSIL.

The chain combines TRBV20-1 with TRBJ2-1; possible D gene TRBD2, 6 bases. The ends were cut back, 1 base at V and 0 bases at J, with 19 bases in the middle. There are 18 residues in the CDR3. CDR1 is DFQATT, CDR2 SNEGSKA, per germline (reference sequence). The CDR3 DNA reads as TGCAGTGCTAGAGCGTCCTTGGCGGCCGGGGGCTCCTACAATGAGCAGTTCTTC. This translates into CSARASLAAGGSYNEQFF.

The CDR3 spells CASSEFLVDRAGSYTF. The CDR3 coding sequence is TGTGCCAGCAGTGAATTTTTAGTGGACAGGGCGGGCAGCTACACCTTC. The rearrangement joins TRBV6-1 to TRBJ1-2, with TRBD1 matching over 8 bases. The germline V gene encodes CDR1 MNHNS and CDR2 SASEGT. The CDR3 contains 16 residues. V shed 2 bases and J 9 bases; nucleotides not matched to a gene: 14.

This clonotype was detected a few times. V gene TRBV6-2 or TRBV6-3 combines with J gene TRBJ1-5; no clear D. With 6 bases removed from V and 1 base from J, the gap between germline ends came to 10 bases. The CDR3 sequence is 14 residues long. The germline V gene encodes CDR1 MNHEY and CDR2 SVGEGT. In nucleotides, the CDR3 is TGTGCCAGCAGACCAGACGGGAGCAATCAGCCCCAGCATTTT. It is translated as CASRPDGSNQPQHF.